Each of the 8 T cell receptor beta chains below was sequenced from the same sample in a study of OX40 agonist ivuxolimab in advanced cancers. Sequenced by immunoSEQ multiplex PCR; TCRdb stores in-frame clones only, minus some. The sample records some 63,000 clones, approximately 90% being singletons. The specimen comprised CD4+ or CD8+ T cells sorted from blood, sampled in a trial of the OX40 agonist ivuxolimab. Receptor source: an adult with an advanced solid tumor such as melanoma, head and neck, liver or kidney cancer.

This chain joins TRBV2 and TRBJ2-7; no definite D call. The CDR3 has 11 amino acids. The germline V gene has CDR1 SNHLY and CDR2 FYNNEI. V was pared by 11 bases and J by 6 bases, with 14 bases between. The CDR3 DNA follows: TGTGCCTGCGGTTCAACGGGCGAGCAGTACTTC. As protein: CACGSTGEQYF.

The chain has TRBV5-6 and TRBJ1-6, with a weak D call TRBD1 (5 bases). The CDR3 covers 12 residues. Germline V gene data show CDR1 as SGHDT and CDR2 as YYEEEE. V gave up 0 bases and J gave up 13 bases, with 8 bases separating them. The CDR3 DNA reads as TGTGCCAGCAGCTTGGCCGCAGGGCCCCTCCACTTT. This codes for CASSLAAGPLHF. The full variable domain, in which reference TRBV5-6 and TRBJ1-6 provide the parts outside the CDR3, is DAGVTQSPTHLIKTRGQQVTLRCSPKSGHDTVSWYQQALGQGPQFIFQYYEEEERQRGNFPDRFSGHQFPNYSSELNVNALLLGDSALYLCASSLAAGPLHFGNGTRLTVT.

This chain uses TRBV7-3 with TRBJ1-3; D is possibly TRBD1 (6 bases). The CDR3 has 15 amino acids. The ends were cut back, 6 bases at V and 0 bases at J, with 12 bases in the middle. Germline V CDR1 and CDR2: SGHTA, FQGTGA. The CDR3 loop is CASSTDSSSGNTIYF. The CDR3 coding sequence is TGTGCCAGCAGTACGGACAGCTCCTCTGGAAACACCATATATTTT.

The chain uses TRBV23-1 and TRBJ2-1; 12 nucleotides align to TRBD2. TRBV23-1 is filed as an ORF, its function uncertain. Trimming took 5 bases from V and 9 from J; bases not matched to a gene: 8. The CDR3 consists of 15 residues. The CDR3 sequence is CASSTGLAGSSEQFF. CDR3 nucleotide sequence: TGCGCCAGCAGTACTGGACTAGCGGGATCTAGTGAGCAGTTCTTC.

The genes are TRBV27 and TRBJ2-5; possibly TRBD2 for D (6 bases). This CDR3 comprises 14 residues. Germline CDR1 MNHEY, CDR2 SMNVEV (reference sequence). The V and J ends lost 5 bases and 7 bases respectively, with 17 bases between them. CDR3 amino acids: CASSAGLALGTQYF. The CDR3 DNA reads as TGTGCCAGCAGTGCGGGGCTAGCGTTAGGGACCCAGTACTTC.

This clone was recorded once. In nucleotides, the CDR3 is TGTGCCAGCAGCTTCGGGCCTAGCGGTTCCAATGAGCAGTTCTTC. It encodes CASSFGPSGSNEQFF. This rearrangement joins TRBV5-4 to TRBJ2-1; 7 nucleotides align to TRBD2. The V and J ends lost 2 bases and 6 bases, in that order; junction bases with no gene match: 8. The CDR3 has 15 residues. Germline V gene sequence: CDR1 SGHNT, CDR2 YYREEE (reference sequence).

The chain links TRBV30 to TRBJ1-1; a weak D match, TRBD1 (5 bases). Germline V gives CDR1 GTSNPN, CDR2 SVGIG (reference sequence). Trimming pared 4 bases from V and 8 bases from J, leaving 14 bases between. The CDR3 sequence is 12 residues long. The CDR3 bases are TGTGCCTGGAACCATCCGGGGGGGGAAGCTTTCTTT. It encodes CAWNHPGGEAFF.

The chain carries TRBV27 and TRBJ2-2; D gene unclear. Trimming removed 7 bases at V and 7 bases at J, with 7 bases between. Per germline, CDR1 MNHEY and CDR2 SMNVEV (reference sequence). The CDR3 consists of 11 residues. The CDR3 reads CASIWGGELFF. CDR3 bases: TGTGCCAGCATCTGGGGCGGGGAGCTGTTTTTT.